This TCR beta chain was obtained from a study of cytomegalovirus exposure and HLA in healthy donors. Whole-study results and caveats: In most subjects, TCR beta sequences reportedly gave accurate predictions of HLA-A and HLA-B alleles. Looking again later, the authors saw that most CMV-associated TCR beta chains seemed HLA-restricted. Clonal expansion, a later analysis showed, was greater in HLA-associated TCR beta chains than in equally common others.

Germline V lookup: CDR1 MNHEY, CDR2 SMNVEV (reference sequence). The CDR3 is 16 residues long. V gave up 6 bases and J gave up 8 bases, with 23 bases separating them. About this clone itself: Its antigen is still unknown.

In the PCR, 60 Vbeta and 13 Jbeta primers were used. TCRdb keeps only in-frame clones here, not all; method: immunoSEQ multiplex PCR. The repertoire includes hundreds of thousands of clones, over 65% of them detected once, and 0.63% sits in the top ten. This sequence joins TRBV27 and TRBJ2-1; D may be TRBD2 (7 bases). The TCR sequence derives from a man aged 18 to 29 in good health and CMV-seronegative. The sequencing sample was made of PBMCs. CDR3 residues: CASRAPGAGVRYEQFF. DNA of the CDR3: TGTGCCAGCAGGGCCCCAGGGGCGGGAGTACGTTATGAGCAGTTCTTC.